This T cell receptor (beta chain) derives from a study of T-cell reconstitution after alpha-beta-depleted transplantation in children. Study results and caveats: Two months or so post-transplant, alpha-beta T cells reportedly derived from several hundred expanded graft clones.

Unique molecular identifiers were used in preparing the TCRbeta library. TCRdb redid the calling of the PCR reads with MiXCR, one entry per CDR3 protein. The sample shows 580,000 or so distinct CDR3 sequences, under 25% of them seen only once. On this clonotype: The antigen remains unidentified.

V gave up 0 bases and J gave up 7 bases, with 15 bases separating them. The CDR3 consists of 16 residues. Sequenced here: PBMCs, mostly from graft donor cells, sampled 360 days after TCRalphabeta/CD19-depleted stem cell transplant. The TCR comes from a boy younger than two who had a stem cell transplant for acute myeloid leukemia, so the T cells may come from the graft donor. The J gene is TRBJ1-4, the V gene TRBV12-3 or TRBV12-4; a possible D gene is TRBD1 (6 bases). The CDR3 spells CASSLATPRDTEKLFF. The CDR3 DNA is TGTGCCAGCAGTTTAGCGACCCCCCGGGACACTGAAAAACTGTTTTTT.